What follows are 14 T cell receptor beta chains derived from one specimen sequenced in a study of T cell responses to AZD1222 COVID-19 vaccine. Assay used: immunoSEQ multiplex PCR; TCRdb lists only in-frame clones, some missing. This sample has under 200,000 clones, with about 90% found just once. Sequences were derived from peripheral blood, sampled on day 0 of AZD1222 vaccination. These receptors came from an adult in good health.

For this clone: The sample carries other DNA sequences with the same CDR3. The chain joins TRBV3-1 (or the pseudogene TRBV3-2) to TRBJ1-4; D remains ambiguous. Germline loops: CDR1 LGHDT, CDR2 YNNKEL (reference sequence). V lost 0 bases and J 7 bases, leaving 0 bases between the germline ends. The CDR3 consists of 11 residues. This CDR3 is CASSQDEKLFF. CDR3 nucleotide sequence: TGTGCCAGCAGCCAAGATGAAAAACTGTTTTTT.

This chain's CDR3 is CATSQNSGRLNEQFF. CDR3 nucleotide sequence: TGTGCCACCTCCCAGAATAGCGGGAGACTCAATGAGCAGTTCTTC. The V call is TRBV28, the J call TRBJ2-1, with 9 bases aligning to TRBD2. V was pared by 10 bases and J by 6 bases, with 13 bases of the junction left unmatched. This CDR3 has 15 amino acids. CDR1 is MDHEN and CDR2 is SYDVKM in the germline V gene.

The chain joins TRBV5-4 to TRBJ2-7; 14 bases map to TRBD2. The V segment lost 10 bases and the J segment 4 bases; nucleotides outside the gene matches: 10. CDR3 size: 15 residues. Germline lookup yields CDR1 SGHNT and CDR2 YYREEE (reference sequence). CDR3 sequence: CAVGWTSGRFYEQYF. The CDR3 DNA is TGTGCCGTCGGTTGGACTAGCGGGAGGTTTTACGAGCAGTACTTC.

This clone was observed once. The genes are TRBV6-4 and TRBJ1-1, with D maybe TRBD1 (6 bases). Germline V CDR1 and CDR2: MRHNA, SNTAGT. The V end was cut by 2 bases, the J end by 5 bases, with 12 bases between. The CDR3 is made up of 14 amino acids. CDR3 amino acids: CASSDTKTGTEAFF. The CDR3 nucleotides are TGTGCCAGCAGTGACACGAAAACAGGGACTGAAGCTTTCTTT.

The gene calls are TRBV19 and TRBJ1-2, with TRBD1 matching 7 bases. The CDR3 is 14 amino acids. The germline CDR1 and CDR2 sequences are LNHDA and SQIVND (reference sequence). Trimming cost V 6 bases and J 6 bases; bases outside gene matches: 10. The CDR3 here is CASRGWGQNNGYTF. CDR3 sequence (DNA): TGTGCCAGTAGGGGTTGGGGACAGAACAATGGCTACACCTTC. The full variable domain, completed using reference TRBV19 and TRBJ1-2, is DGGITQSPKYLFRKEGQNVTLSCEQNLNHDAMYWYRQDPGQGLRLIYYSQIVNDFQKGDIAEGYSVSREKKESFPLTVTSAQKNPTAFYLCASRGWGQNNGYTFGSGTRLTVV.

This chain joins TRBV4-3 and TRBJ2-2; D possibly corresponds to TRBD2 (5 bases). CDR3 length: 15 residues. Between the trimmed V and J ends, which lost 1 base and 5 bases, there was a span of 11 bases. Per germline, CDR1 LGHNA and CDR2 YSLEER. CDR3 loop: CASSQGGSGTGELFF. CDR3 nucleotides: TGCGCCAGCAGCCAAGGTGGATCGGGAACCGGGGAGCTGTTTTTT.

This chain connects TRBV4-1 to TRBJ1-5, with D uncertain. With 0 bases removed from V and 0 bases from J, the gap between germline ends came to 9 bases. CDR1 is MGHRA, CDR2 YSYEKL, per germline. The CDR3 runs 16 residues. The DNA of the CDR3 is TGCGCCAGCAGCCAAGATACTCCCGCTAGCAATCAGCCCCAGCATTTT. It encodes CASSQDTPASNQPQHF.

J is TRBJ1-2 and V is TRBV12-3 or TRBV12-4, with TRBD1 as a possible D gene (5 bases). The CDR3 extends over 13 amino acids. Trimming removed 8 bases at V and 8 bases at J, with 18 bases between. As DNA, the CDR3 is TGTGCCAGCCAGCAGGGCTGGGGAGGCGGCTACACCTTC. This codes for CASQQGWGGGYTF.

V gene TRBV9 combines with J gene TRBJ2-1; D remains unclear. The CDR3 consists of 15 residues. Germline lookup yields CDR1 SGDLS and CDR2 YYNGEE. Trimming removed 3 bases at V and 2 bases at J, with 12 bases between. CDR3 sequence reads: CASSENPSAYNEQFF. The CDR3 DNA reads TGTGCCAGCAGCGAAAACCCCTCGGCCTACAATGAGCAGTTCTTC.

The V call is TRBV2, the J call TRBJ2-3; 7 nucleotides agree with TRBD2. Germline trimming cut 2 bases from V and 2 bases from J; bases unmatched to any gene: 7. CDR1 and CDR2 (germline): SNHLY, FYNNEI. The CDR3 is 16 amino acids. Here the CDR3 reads CASSEFGGGYTDTQYF. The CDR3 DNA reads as TGTGCCAGCAGTGAATTCGGCGGGGGATACACAGATACGCAGTATTTT.

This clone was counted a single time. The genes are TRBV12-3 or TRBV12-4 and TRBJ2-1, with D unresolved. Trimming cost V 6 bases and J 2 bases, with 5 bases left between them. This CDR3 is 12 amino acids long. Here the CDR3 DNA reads TGTGCCAGCAGGGCCACCTACAATGAGCAGTTCTTC. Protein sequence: CASRATYNEQFF.

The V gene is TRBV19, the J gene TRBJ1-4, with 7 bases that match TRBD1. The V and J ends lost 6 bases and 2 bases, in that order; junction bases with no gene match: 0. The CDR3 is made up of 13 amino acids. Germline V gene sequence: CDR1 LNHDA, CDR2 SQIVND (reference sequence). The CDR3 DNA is TGTGCCAGTAGGGACAGGACTAATGAAAAACTGTTTTTT. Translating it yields CASRDRTNEKLFF.

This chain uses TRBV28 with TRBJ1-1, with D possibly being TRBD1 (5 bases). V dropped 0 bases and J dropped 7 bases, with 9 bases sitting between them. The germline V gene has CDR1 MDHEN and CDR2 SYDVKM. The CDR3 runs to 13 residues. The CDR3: CASSLWDTGEAFF. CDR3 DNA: TGTGCCAGCAGTTTATGGGACACCGGTGAAGCTTTCTTT.

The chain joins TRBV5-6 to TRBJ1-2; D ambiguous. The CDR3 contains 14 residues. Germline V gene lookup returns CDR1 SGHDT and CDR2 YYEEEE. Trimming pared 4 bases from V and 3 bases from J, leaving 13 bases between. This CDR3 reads CASSPPGSYYGYTF. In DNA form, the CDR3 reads TGTGCCAGCAGCCCCCCGGGGTCTTACTATGGCTACACCTTC.